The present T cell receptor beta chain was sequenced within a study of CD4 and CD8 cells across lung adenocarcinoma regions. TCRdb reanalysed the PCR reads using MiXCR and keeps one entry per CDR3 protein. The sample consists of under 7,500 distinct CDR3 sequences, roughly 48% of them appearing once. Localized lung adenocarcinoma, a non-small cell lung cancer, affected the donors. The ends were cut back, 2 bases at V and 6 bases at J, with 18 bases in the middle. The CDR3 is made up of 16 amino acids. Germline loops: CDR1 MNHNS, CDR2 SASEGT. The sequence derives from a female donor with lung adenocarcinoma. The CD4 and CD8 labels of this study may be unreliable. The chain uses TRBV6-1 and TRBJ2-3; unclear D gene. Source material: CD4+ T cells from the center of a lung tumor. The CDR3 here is CASSENPGLNTDTQYF. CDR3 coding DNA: TGTGCCAGCAGTGAAAACCCAGGATTGAACACCGATACGCAGTATTTT.